The 4 T cell receptor beta chains in this list originate from one sample, sequenced in a study of control samples from healthy donors and cancer patients. TCRdb keeps only in-frame clones here, not all; method: immunoSEQ multiplex PCR. Counted here are roughly 120,000 clones, approximately 90% occurring once; the ten biggest clones make up less than 3%. Sequencing input: blood. The receptors come from a woman in her 70s in good health.

V gene TRBV6-2 or TRBV6-3 combines with J gene TRBJ2-7; no firm D call. The V end was cut by 3 bases, the J end by 1 base, with 16 bases between. CDR1 is MNHEY, CDR2 SVGEGT, per germline. The CDR3 sequence is 16 residues long. CDR3 coding DNA: TGTGCCAGCAGTTATGGTTCGAGTTGGAGATCCTACGAGCAGTACTTC. It codes for CASSYGSSWRSYEQYF.

This clone has just one count. This rearrangement joins TRBV3-1 (or the pseudogene TRBV3-2) to TRBJ1-2; D possibly corresponds to TRBD1 (5 bases). Germline assignment: CDR1 LGHDT and CDR2 YNNKEL (reference sequence). CDR3 length: 14 amino acids. With 1 base removed from V and 8 bases from J, the gap between germline ends came to 14 bases. The CDR3 sequence: CASSQARQGGGYTF. CDR3 DNA sequence: TGTGCCAGCAGCCAAGCGAGGCAGGGTGGGGGCTACACCTTC.

V and J are TRBV29-1 and TRBJ1-4, with D tentatively TRBD1 (5 bases). Looked up from germline, CDR1 is SQVTM and CDR2 is ANQGSEA. The CDR3 spans 13 residues. Trimming shortened V by 7 bases and J by 2 bases, and 11 bases separated the two germline ends. The CDR3, as DNA: TGCAGCGGGGGGGAAGGGACTAATGAAAAACTGTTTTTT. Its protein product is CSGGEGTNEKLFF.

The chain combines TRBV11-2 with TRBJ2-5; TRBD2 is a possible D gene (6 bases). The CDR3 is 14 residues long. In germline, CDR1 is SGHAT, CDR2 FQNNGV. The germline V and J ends were trimmed by 5 bases and 5 bases, with 15 bases remaining between them. The CDR3 here is CASSATSRGETQYF. The CDR3 DNA sequence: TGTGCCAGCAGCGCGACTAGTAGGGGCGAGACCCAGTACTTC.